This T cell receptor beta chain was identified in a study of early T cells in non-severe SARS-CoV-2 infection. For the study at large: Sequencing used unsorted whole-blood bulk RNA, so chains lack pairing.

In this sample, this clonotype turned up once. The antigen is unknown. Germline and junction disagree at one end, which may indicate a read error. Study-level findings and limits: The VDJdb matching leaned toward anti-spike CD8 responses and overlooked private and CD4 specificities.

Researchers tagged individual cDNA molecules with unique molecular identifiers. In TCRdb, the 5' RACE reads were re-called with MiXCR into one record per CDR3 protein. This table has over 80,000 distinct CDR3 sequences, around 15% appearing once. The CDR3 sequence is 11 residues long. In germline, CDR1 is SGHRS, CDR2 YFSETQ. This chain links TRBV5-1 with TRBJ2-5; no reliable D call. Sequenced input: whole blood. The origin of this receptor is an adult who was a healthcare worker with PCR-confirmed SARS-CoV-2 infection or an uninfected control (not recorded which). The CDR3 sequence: CVSSFQETQYF. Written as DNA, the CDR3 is TGCGTCAGCAGCTTCCAAGAGACCCAGTACTTC.